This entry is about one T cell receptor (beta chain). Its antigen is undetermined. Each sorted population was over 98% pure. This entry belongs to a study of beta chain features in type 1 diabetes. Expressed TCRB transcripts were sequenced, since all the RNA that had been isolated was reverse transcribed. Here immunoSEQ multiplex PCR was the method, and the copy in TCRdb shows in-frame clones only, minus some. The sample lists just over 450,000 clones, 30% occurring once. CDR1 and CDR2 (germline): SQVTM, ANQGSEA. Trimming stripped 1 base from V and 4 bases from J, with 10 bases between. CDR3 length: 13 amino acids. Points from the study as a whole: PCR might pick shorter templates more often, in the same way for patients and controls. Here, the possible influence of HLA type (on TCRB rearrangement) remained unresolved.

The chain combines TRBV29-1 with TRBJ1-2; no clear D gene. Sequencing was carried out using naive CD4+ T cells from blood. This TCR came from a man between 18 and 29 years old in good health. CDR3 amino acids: CSVEAEAVYGYTF. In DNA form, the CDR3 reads TGCAGCGTTGAAGCTGAGGCAGTCTATGGCTACACCTTC.